This paragraph covers one TCR beta chain sequence. Its antigen is not identified. This CDR3 spans 14 amino acids. V lost 1 base to trimming and J lost 7 bases, with 13 bases between them. These data belong to a study of T cells in Graves' hyperthyroidism and ophthalmopathy. Study-wide findings and caveats: Ophthalmopathy was separated from stable hyperthyroidism by a 13 V-J model.

Amplified regions were TCR beta CDR3 sequences from RNA transcripts. TCR CDR3 underwent first-round RT-PCR with the HTBI primer set. Each CDR3 protein gets one entry after TCRdb re-called the multiplex PCR reads with MiXCR. The table includes hundreds of thousands of distinct CDR3 sequences, roughly 14% detected once. The sequence was collected from a man younger than 35 with Graves' ophthalmopathy. The J gene is TRBJ1-1, the V gene TRBV12-3 or TRBV12-4; perhaps TRBD1 as D (5 bases). The specimen was blood. The CDR3 region has the DNA TGTGCCAGCAGTTTAGATCGGGGGATGGGTGAAGCTTTCTTT. Translating it yields CASSLDRGMGEAFF.